The TCR beta chain described here comes from a study of T cell clonality in common variable immunodeficiency (dated by TCRdb to 2014 to 2015). For sequencing, equivalent amounts of genomic DNA were input from CVID and control samples. For every sample, a 60 bp segment covering the rearranged TCRbeta CDR3 region was amplified and then sequenced. TCRbeta amplification used the immunoSEQ assay, a bias-corrected multiplex PCR with high-throughput sequencing. As for the authors' bioinformatics: Every unique nucleotide sequence counted as a clone and was annotated with V, D and J genes, copy number and frequency. Sequences were labeled productive if in frame, and non-productive if out of frame or containing stop codons. As previously described, clonality was computed from Shannon's entropy. The predicted amino acid sequences of productive clones were used to derive the mean CDR3 Kyte-Doolittle hydropathy. The R hclust function was used to hierarchically cluster scaled V gene usage with Manhattan distance and complete linkage. Sharing of clones by CDR3 amino acid sequence was evaluated through resampling of 12 repertoires per group over 100 rounds. Repertoires were searched for approximately 77 published EBV-specific and some 240 published CMV-specific TCRbeta sequences. After a couple of CVID samples that produced fewer than 10,000 sequences were dropped from the analysis, 45 or so CVID repertoires remained. TCRdb re-hosts the immuneACCESS table, in-frame sequences only. Its copies lack some clones; in the studies checked, an unresolved V gene accounts for under half of them, and the cause for the rest is not known. From that table come the V and J calls and clone size; the DNA was used to work out D and trimming. The sample has about 40,000 clones on record, with no singletons. Approximately 3% of the sample comes from the top ten.

The junction shows trimming of 5 bases on V and 0 bases on J, and the gene matches do not reach 2 bases of it. Taken from cysteine to phenylalanine, the CDR3 has 13 residues. The CDR3 was read in part: 30 bases, with the frame set at base 1. The germline V gene (reference sequence) specifies DFQATT as CDR1 and SNEGSKA as CDR2. Most CVID patients and most healthy controls were of Caucasian heritage. From each donor, about 5 to 8.5 ml of heparinized peripheral whole blood was collected. Genomic DNA from adults with common variable immune deficiency (CVID) and from healthy adult controls was the source for sequencing TCRbeta CDR3 repertoires. The control group comprised some 22 healthy adult volunteers, some 12 female and approximately ten male, aged roughly 20 to 75 years with a mean age of approximately 31. Diluted blood was subjected to density centrifugation over Hypaque 1077 or Ficoll-Paque for isolation of peripheral blood mononuclear cells. Unsorted mononuclear cells served as the source of genomic DNA, which was extracted either by Qiagen column purification or by a centrifugation-based method.

This clone was observed at least ten times. This clone's antigen is unknown. With the read ending 3 residues before the CDR3 end, the germline J gene is used to fill in that end. Study-level results and caveats: CVID TCRbeta sequences reportedly showed fewer deletions and N-nucleotide insertions and lacked highly modified clones with 13 or more V deletions. Increased TCRbeta clonality was found in CVID subjects compared with healthy controls (t-test p = 0.018), with the increase being most characteristic of about a third of subjects. Patient heterogeneity within the CVID cohort put limits on correlating repertoire features with clinical complications. Healthy controls shared more TCRbeta clones with each other than CVID subjects shared among themselves (p < 0.0001). Despite equal DNA input, controls averaged about 81,820 unique sequences per sample versus about 31,547 in CVID samples. According to the authors, finding the cause of the higher clonality in CVID would require sequencing the repertoires of T cell subpopulations.

Sequencing used peripheral blood mononuclear cells. Rearrangement joined TRBV20-1 to TRBJ1-1; 8 bases in the junction line up with TRBD1. This receptor was taken from a person between 18 and 70 years old in good health. Incomplete CDR3 DNA: TGCAGTGCTCCAGGGGGCCTGAACACTGAA. The translation is CSAPGGLNTE. The full CDR3 protein reads CSAPGGLNTEAFF.